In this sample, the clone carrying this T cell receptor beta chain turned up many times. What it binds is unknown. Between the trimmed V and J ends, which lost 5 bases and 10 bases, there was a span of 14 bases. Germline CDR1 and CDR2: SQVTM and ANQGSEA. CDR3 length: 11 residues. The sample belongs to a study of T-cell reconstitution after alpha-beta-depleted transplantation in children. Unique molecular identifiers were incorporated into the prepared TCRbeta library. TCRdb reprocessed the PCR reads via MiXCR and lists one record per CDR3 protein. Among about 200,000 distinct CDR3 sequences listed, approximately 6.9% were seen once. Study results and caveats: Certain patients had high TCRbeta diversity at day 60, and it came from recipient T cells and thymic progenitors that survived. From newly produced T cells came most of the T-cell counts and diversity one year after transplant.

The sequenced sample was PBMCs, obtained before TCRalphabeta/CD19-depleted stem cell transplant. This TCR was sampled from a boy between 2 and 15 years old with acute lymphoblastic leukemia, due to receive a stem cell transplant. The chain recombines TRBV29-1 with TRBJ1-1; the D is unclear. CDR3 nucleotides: TGCAGCGTTACCGGACGGGCCGGAGCTTTCTTT. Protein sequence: CSVTGRAGAFF.